The 2 T cell receptor beta chains presented below share a single source sample, sequenced in a study of cytomegalovirus exposure and HLA in healthy donors. PCR employed 60 Vbeta and 13 Jbeta primers. Assay: immunoSEQ multiplex PCR; the TCRdb copy retains only in-frame clones and omits some. The repertoire includes about 200,000 clones, around 74% of them detected once, and approximately 1.4% sits in the top ten. Sample: PBMCs. The receptor set was obtained from a girl aged 5 to 17 in good health and CMV-seropositive.

The gene calls are TRBV5-4 and TRBJ2-7, with a tentative D call TRBD1 (5 bases). Deletions cut 4 bases from V and 5 bases from J, with 13 bases between. Germline loops: CDR1 SGHNT, CDR2 YYREEE (reference sequence). The CDR3 consists of 13 residues. The chain's CDR3 is CASSQDQGDEQYF. Written as DNA, the CDR3 is TGTGCCAGCAGCCAGGACCAGGGCGACGAGCAGTACTTC.

CDR3: CASSEFVRTGGAGELFF. CDR3 DNA: TGTGCCAGCAGCGAATTCGTGAGGACAGGGGGGGCCGGGGAGCTGTTTTTT. The genes are TRBV7-9 and TRBJ2-2; 10 positions agree with TRBD1. The germline gives CDR1 SEHNR, CDR2 FQNEAQ (reference sequence). V lost 5 bases and J lost 6; bases outside the gene matches: 12. The CDR3 totals 17 residues.